This TCR beta chain was captured by sequencing in a study of T-cell reconstitution after alpha-beta-depleted transplantation in children. CDR1 SQVTM and CDR2 ANQGSEA come from the germline V gene. This CDR3 is built from 13 residues. With V trimmed by 3 bases and J by 6 bases, 4 bases remained unmatched. General observations from the study: Several hundred expanded graft clones reportedly were the source of alpha-beta T cells about two months after transplant. The study traced high day-60 TCRbeta diversity in some patients to surviving recipient T cells and thymic progenitors.

This clonotype was observed many times. Its target is unknown. Construction of the TCRbeta library involved unique molecular identifiers. TCRdb reprocessed the PCR reads via MiXCR and lists one record per CDR3 protein. The table records 200,000 to 300,000 distinct CDR3 sequences, 25% of them present only once. The rearrangement uses TRBV29-1 and TRBJ2-1, with TRBD1 matching over 8 bases. This receptor was taken from a girl aged 2-9 years with Fanconi anemia, due to receive a stem cell transplant. The input for sequencing was PBMCs, taken before TCRalphabeta/CD19-depleted stem cell transplant. Here the CDR3 reads CSVDPTGGNEQFF. DNA for the CDR3: TGCAGCGTTGATCCTACAGGGGGCAATGAGCAGTTCTTC.